A selection of T cell receptor beta chains follows, all from one sample in a study of PD-1 blockade in mismatch repair-deficient tumors. The data were produced by immunoSEQ multiplex PCR, yet TCRdb's version contains in-frame clones alone and is incomplete. The table has under 50,000 clones, roughly 80% seen once. The sample here was peripheral blood, taken 4 weeks after starting pembrolizumab. The source is an adult with mismatch repair-deficient cancer. The CDR3 runs from the conserved cysteine through the conserved F or W. The D gene is left open where the match is weak. The size entry is marked missing in some rows and otherwise reads once, few, many or a size class.

d_gene: .
v_gene: TRBV10-3
abundance: once
j_gene: TRBJ1-5
CDR3aa: CAISESGGNQPQHF
CDR3nt: TGTGCCATCAGTGAGTCGGGGGGCAATCAGCCCCAGCATTTT

d_gene: .
v_gene: TRBV6-4
abundance: .
j_gene: TRBJ2-2
CDR3aa: CASSAANTGELFF
CDR3nt: TGTGCCAGCAGTGCAGCGAACACCGGGGAGCTGTTTTTT

d_gene: .
v_gene: TRBV7-9
abundance: .
j_gene: TRBJ1-4
CDR3aa: CASSPPGTTYEKLFF
CDR3nt: TGTGCCAGCAGCCCACCCGGGACAACATATGAAAAACTGTTTTTT

d_gene: .
v_gene: TRBV28
abundance: .
j_gene: TRBJ2-7
CDR3aa: CASSLWGETGNYEQYF
CDR3nt: TGTGCCAGCAGTTTATGGGGGGAAACGGGCAACTACGAGCAGTACTTC

d_gene: .
v_gene: TRBV16
abundance: .
j_gene: TRBJ1-3
CDR3aa: CASTPKLSGNTIYF
CDR3nt: TGTGCCAGCACCCCAAAGTTAAGTGGAAACACCATATATTTT

d_gene: TRBD1
v_gene: TRBV4-3
abundance: .
j_gene: TRBJ1-2
CDR3aa: CASSQDRLGWTGYGYTF
CDR3nt: TGCGCCAGCAGCCAAGATAGATTAGGCTGGACAGGGTATGGCTACACCTTC

d_gene: .
v_gene: TRBV4-1
abundance: .
j_gene: TRBJ2-2
CDR3aa: CASSQKLDTPTRELFF
CDR3nt: TGCGCCAGCAGCCAAAAGTTGGACACCCCCACCCGGGAGCTGTTTTTT

d_gene: .
v_gene: TRBV18
abundance: .
j_gene: TRBJ2-3
CDR3aa: CASSRGQGLARGNTQYF
CDR3nt: TGTGCCAGCTCACGAGGGCAGGGACTCGCCAGAGGTAATACGCAGTATTTT

d_gene: .
v_gene: TRBV11-2
abundance: .
j_gene: TRBJ2-7
CDR3aa: CASSLARDYEQYF
CDR3nt: TGTGCCAGCAGCTTAGCCCGGGACTACGAGCAGTACTTC

d_gene: .
v_gene: TRBV4-3
abundance: .
j_gene: TRBJ2-7
CDR3aa: CASSQDWVVTFYEQYF
CDR3nt: TGCGCCAGCAGCCAAGATTGGGTAGTTACGTTCTACGAGCAGTACTTC

d_gene: TRBD1
v_gene: TRBV28
abundance: .
j_gene: TRBJ1-5
CDR3aa: CASSLSRDRLNQPQHF
CDR3nt: TGTGCCAGCAGTTTATCCCGGGACAGACTCAATCAGCCCCAGCATTTT

d_gene: TRBD1
v_gene: TRBV25-1
abundance: once
j_gene: TRBJ1-1
CDR3aa: CASSESVQGYTEAFF
CDR3nt: TGTGCCAGCAGTGAATCCGTACAGGGGTACACTGAAGCTTTCTTT

d_gene: .
v_gene: TRBV5-4
abundance: .
j_gene: TRBJ1-2
CDR3aa: CASSLGGTYGYTF
CDR3nt: TGTGCCAGCAGCTTGGGCGGAACCTATGGCTACACCTTC

d_gene: .
v_gene: TRBV19
abundance: .
j_gene: TRBJ2-7
CDR3aa: CASSIDGQGGSSYEQYF
CDR3nt: TGTGCCAGTAGTATAGATGGGCAGGGTGGAAGCTCCTACGAGCAGTACTTC

d_gene: .
v_gene: TRBV11-3
abundance: .
j_gene: TRBJ1-3
CDR3aa: CASSGEYNSGNTIYF
CDR3nt: TGTGCCAGCAGCGGCGAATATAACTCTGGAAACACCATATATTTT

d_gene: .
v_gene: TRBV7-8
abundance: .
j_gene: TRBJ2-7
CDR3aa: CASSLSSGNSYEQYF
CDR3nt: TGTGCCAGCAGCCTGAGTTCAGGGAATTCCTACGAGCAGTACTTC

d_gene: .
v_gene: TRBV19
abundance: .
j_gene: TRBJ2-5
CDR3aa: CASSIGGGYRQETQYF
CDR3nt: TGTGCCAGTAGTATTGGAGGGGGCTACAGGCAAGAGACCCAGTACTTC

d_gene: .
v_gene: TRBV7-2
abundance: few
j_gene: TRBJ1-5
CDR3aa: CASSFVPLPNQPQHF
CDR3nt: TGTGCCAGCAGCTTCGTGCCTCTACCCAATCAGCCCCAGCATTTT

d_gene: TRBD1
v_gene: TRBV28
abundance: .
j_gene: TRBJ1-1
CDR3aa: CASSLYMIPGLAGGDTEAFF
CDR3nt: TGTGCCAGCAGTTTGTATATGATCCCCGGGTTAGCAGGGGGGGACACTGAAGCTTTCTTT

d_gene: TRBD1
v_gene: TRBV5-1
abundance: once
j_gene: TRBJ1-1
CDR3aa: CASSSYRGLNTEAFF
CDR3nt: TGCGCCAGCAGCTCCTACAGGGGGCTGAACACTGAAGCTTTCTTT

d_gene: .
v_gene: TRBV6-1
abundance: .
j_gene: TRBJ2-3
CDR3aa: CASTPPGGQAQYF
CDR3nt: TGTGCCAGCACCCCACCAGGGGGGCAGGCGCAGTATTTT

d_gene: .
v_gene: TRBV28
abundance: few
j_gene: TRBJ1-5
CDR3aa: CASRSGNQPQHF
CDR3nt: TGTGCCAGCAGATCTGGCAATCAGCCCCAGCATTTT

d_gene: .
v_gene: TRBV9
abundance: .
j_gene: TRBJ2-2
CDR3aa: CASSVDAGGNTGELFF
CDR3nt: TGTGCCAGCAGCGTAGATGCGGGCGGGAACACCGGGGAGCTGTTTTTT

d_gene: TRBD1
v_gene: TRBV28
abundance: once
j_gene: TRBJ2-1
CDR3aa: CASSRDRGRGEQFF
CDR3nt: TGTGCCAGCAGTCGTGACAGGGGGCGGGGTGAGCAGTTCTTC

d_gene: TRBD1
v_gene: TRBV30
abundance: .
j_gene: TRBJ2-7
CDR3aa: CACLGQGLDEQYF
CDR3nt: TGTGCCTGTCTGGGACAGGGGCTCGACGAGCAGTACTTC

d_gene: .
v_gene: TRBV25-1
abundance: .
j_gene: TRBJ1-5
CDR3aa: CASSESFPRNPGQPQHF
CDR3nt: TGTGCCAGCAGTGAATCTTTTCCCCGTAACCCGGGTCAGCCCCAGCATTTT

d_gene: .
v_gene: TRBV29-1
abundance: .
j_gene: TRBJ1-3
CDR3aa: CSVEGRMAGNTIYF
CDR3nt: TGCAGCGTTGAAGGGAGGATGGCAGGAAACACCATATATTTT

d_gene: .
v_gene: TRBV15
abundance: few
j_gene: TRBJ2-7
CDR3aa: CATSRMSGSEQYF
CDR3nt: TGTGCCACCAGCAGAATGTCGGGTTCCGAGCAGTACTTC

d_gene: .
v_gene: TRBV7-9
abundance: .
j_gene: TRBJ2-2
CDR3aa: CASPAGTMNTGELFF
CDR3nt: TGTGCCAGCCCTGCCGGGACAATGAACACCGGGGAGCTGTTTTTT

d_gene: TRBD1
v_gene: TRBV19
abundance: few
j_gene: TRBJ2-7
CDR3aa: CASSMGQGGYEQYF
CDR3nt: TGTGCCAGTAGTATGGGACAGGGGGGCTACGAGCAGTACTTC

d_gene: TRBD2
v_gene: TRBV4-2
abundance: once
j_gene: TRBJ2-1
CDR3aa: CASSPRDYTYNEQFF
CDR3nt: TGTGCCAGCAGCCCCCGGGACTACACCTACAATGAGCAGTTCTTC

d_gene: TRBD1
v_gene: TRBV19
abundance: .
j_gene: TRBJ2-7
CDR3aa: CASSPGQAYEQYF
CDR3nt: TGTGCCAGTAGTCCCGGACAGGCCTACGAGCAGTACTTC

d_gene: .
v_gene: TRBV9
abundance: few
j_gene: TRBJ2-2
CDR3aa: CASSVVQNTGELFF
CDR3nt: TGTGCCAGCAGCGTAGTACAAAACACCGGGGAGCTGTTTTTT

d_gene: .
v_gene: TRBV6-1
abundance: .
j_gene: TRBJ2-7
CDR3aa: CASSFEVSYEQYF
CDR3nt: TGTGCCAGCAGTTTTGAGGTTTCCTACGAGCAGTACTTC

d_gene: .
v_gene: TRBV5-1
abundance: .
j_gene: TRBJ2-5
CDR3aa: CASSLEGSETQYF
CDR3nt: TGCGCCAGCAGCTTGGAAGGGTCAGAGACCCAGTACTTC

d_gene: .
v_gene: TRBV6-5
abundance: .
j_gene: TRBJ1-1
CDR3aa: CASSYRYMNTEAFF
CDR3nt: TGTGCCAGCAGTTACCGGTACATGAACACTGAAGCTTTCTTT

d_gene: .
v_gene: TRBV5-4
abundance: .
j_gene: TRBJ2-3
CDR3aa: CASSLEGPSGADTQYF
CDR3nt: TGTGCCAGCAGCTTGGAGGGACCCTCTGGTGCAGATACGCAGTATTTT

d_gene: .
v_gene: TRBV25-1
abundance: .
j_gene: TRBJ1-3
CDR3aa: CASSEPPLGVGSGNTIYF
CDR3nt: TGTGCCAGCAGTGAACCCCCTTTAGGCGTGGGATCTGGAAACACCATATATTTT

d_gene: TRBD2
v_gene: TRBV6-1
abundance: .
j_gene: TRBJ2-7
CDR3aa: CASSRSGSGYEQYF
CDR3nt: TGTGCCAGCAGTCGGAGCGGGAGTGGCTACGAGCAGTACTTC

d_gene: .
v_gene: TRBV11-1
abundance: .
j_gene: TRBJ2-3
CDR3aa: CASSLDEVRANTQYF
CDR3nt: TGTGCCAGCAGCTTAGATGAAGTGCGGGCCAATACGCAGTATTTT

d_gene: .
v_gene: TRBV2
abundance: .
j_gene: TRBJ2-7
CDR3aa: CASAGSSYEQYF
CDR3nt: TGTGCCAGCGCCGGCTCTTCCTACGAGCAGTACTTC

d_gene: TRBD2
v_gene: TRBV28
abundance: once
j_gene: TRBJ2-1
CDR3aa: CASSNSGRREQFF
CDR3nt: TGTGCCAGCAGCAATAGCGGGAGGCGTGAGCAGTTCTTC

d_gene: TRBD2
v_gene: TRBV29-1
abundance: .
j_gene: TRBJ2-1
CDR3aa: CSVEGILWDYYNEQFF
CDR3nt: TGCAGCGTTGAAGGGATACTATGGGACTACTACAATGAGCAGTTCTTC

d_gene: .
v_gene: TRBV9
abundance: .
j_gene: TRBJ1-1
CDR3aa: CASSVDGMNTEAFF
CDR3nt: TGTGCCAGCAGCGTAGATGGGATGAACACTGAAGCTTTCTTT

d_gene: .
v_gene: TRBV7-8
abundance: .
j_gene: TRBJ2-3
CDR3aa: CASSLPGISTDTQYF
CDR3nt: TGTGCCAGCAGCTTACCGGGAATTAGCACAGATACGCAGTATTTT

d_gene: .
v_gene: TRBV6-6
abundance: once
j_gene: TRBJ1-5
CDR3aa: CASRTAQGNQPQHF
CDR3nt: TGTGCCAGCAGAACAGCCCAGGGAAATCAGCCCCAGCATTTT

d_gene: TRBD1
v_gene: TRBV6-1
abundance: .
j_gene: TRBJ2-2
CDR3aa: CASSEGQGASGELFF
CDR3nt: TGTGCCAGCAGTGAAGGACAGGGGGCGTCAGGGGAGCTGTTTTTT

d_gene: .
v_gene: TRBV7-2
abundance: .
j_gene: TRBJ1-2
CDR3aa: CASSLVSGFRYGYTF
CDR3nt: TGTGCCAGCAGCTTAGTCTCAGGGTTTCGCTATGGCTACACCTTC

d_gene: .
v_gene: TRBV5-1
abundance: .
j_gene: TRBJ2-5
CDR3aa: CASSLDRTETQYF
CDR3nt: TGCGCCAGCAGCTTGGACAGGACGGAGACCCAGTACTTC

d_gene: TRBD1
v_gene: TRBV27
abundance: .
j_gene: TRBJ2-7
CDR3aa: CASSSDRGLFYEQYF
CDR3nt: TGTGCCAGCAGTTCGGACAGGGGGCTGTTTTACGAGCAGTACTTC

d_gene: TRBD2
v_gene: TRBV7-9
abundance: .
j_gene: TRBJ2-3
CDR3aa: CASSLRGSGTSAKDTQYF
CDR3nt: TGTGCCAGCAGCTTAAGGGGCTCGGGGACTAGCGCGAAAGATACGCAGTATTTT

d_gene: TRBD1
v_gene: TRBV18
abundance: .
j_gene: TRBJ1-3
CDR3aa: CASSPPTGGTSRDTIYF
CDR3nt: TGTGCCAGCTCACCTCCTACAGGGGGCACTTCTCGGGACACCATATATTTT

d_gene: .
v_gene: TRBV7-3
abundance: .
j_gene: TRBJ2-3
CDR3aa: CASSLTGGPTDTQYF
CDR3nt: TGTGCCAGCAGCTTAACAGGGGGTCCCACAGATACGCAGTATTTT

d_gene: TRBD1
v_gene: TRBV5-1
abundance: .
j_gene: TRBJ2-3
CDR3aa: CASGEQGSADTQYF
CDR3nt: TGCGCCAGCGGCGAACAGGGGAGCGCAGATACGCAGTATTTT

d_gene: .
v_gene: TRBV11-3
abundance: .
j_gene: TRBJ2-7
CDR3aa: CASSLDAGTGPDLYEQYF
CDR3nt: TGTGCCAGCAGCTTAGATGCTGGTACGGGACCTGATCTCTACGAGCAGTACTTC

d_gene: TRBD2
v_gene: TRBV11-3
abundance: .
j_gene: TRBJ2-3
CDR3aa: CASSPRGGPDTQYF
CDR3nt: TGTGCCAGCAGCCCTCGGGGGGGCCCAGATACGCAGTATTTT

d_gene: .
v_gene: TRBV10-1
abundance: .
j_gene: TRBJ2-1
CDR3aa: CASSEAFNEGQFF
CDR3nt: TGCGCCAGCAGTGAGGCCTTCAATGAGGGGCAGTTCTTC

d_gene: .
v_gene: TRBV11-2
abundance: .
j_gene: TRBJ2-7
CDR3aa: CASSLDPLVWSTYEQYF
CDR3nt: TGTGCCAGCAGCTTAGATCCCTTGGTGTGGTCCACCTACGAGCAGTACTTC

d_gene: TRBD1
v_gene: TRBV19
abundance: .
j_gene: TRBJ1-5
CDR3aa: CASSQTGGGGQPQHF
CDR3nt: TGTGCCAGTAGCCAAACAGGGGGCGGGGGACAGCCCCAGCATTTT